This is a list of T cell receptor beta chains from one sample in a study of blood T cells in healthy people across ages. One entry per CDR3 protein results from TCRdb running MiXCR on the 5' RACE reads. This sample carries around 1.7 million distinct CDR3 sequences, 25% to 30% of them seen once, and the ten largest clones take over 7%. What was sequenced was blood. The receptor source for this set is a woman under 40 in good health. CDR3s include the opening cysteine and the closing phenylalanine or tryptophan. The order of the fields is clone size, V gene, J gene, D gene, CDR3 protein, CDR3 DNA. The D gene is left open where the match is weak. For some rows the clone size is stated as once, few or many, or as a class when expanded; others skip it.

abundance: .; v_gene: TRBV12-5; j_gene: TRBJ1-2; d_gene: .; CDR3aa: CASGLVASYGYTF; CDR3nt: TGTGCTAGTGGTTTGGTAGCCAGCTATGGCTACACCTTC
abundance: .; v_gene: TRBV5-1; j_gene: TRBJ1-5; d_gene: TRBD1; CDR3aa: CASSLGGTEVGNQPQHF; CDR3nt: TGCGCCAGCAGCTTGGGAGGGACAGAGGTTGGGAATCAGCCCCAGCATTTT
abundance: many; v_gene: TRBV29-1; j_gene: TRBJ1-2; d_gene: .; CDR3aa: CSVDNRAGGYTF; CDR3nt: TGCAGCGTTGATAACAGGGCAGGCGGCTACACCTTC
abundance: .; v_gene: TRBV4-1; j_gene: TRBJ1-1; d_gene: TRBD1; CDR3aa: CASSLRETGTGDRTEAFF; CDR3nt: TGCGCCAGCAGCCTTAGGGAGACCGGGACAGGGGATAGGACTGAAGCTTTCTTT
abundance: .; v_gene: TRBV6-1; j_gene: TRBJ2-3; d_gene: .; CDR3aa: CASSEAIGDPDTQYF; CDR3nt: TGTGCCAGCAGTGAAGCGATAGGGGATCCAGATACGCAGTATTTT
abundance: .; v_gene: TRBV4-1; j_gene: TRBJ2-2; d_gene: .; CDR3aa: CASSQARLSGELFF; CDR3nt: TGCGCCAGCAGCCAAGCAAGGTTATCCGGGGAGCTGTTTTTT
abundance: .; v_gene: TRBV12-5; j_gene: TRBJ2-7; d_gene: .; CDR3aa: CASDPLGLGYEQYF; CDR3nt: TGTGCTAGTGATCCACTGGGACTCGGCTACGAGCAGTACTTC
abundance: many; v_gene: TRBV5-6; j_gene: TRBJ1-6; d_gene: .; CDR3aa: CASSLGRLNSPLHF; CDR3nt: TGTGCCAGCAGCTTGGGACGGTTGAATTCACCCCTCCACTTT
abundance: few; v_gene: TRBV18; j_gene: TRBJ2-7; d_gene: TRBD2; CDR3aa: CASSPLSGRAGTYEQYF; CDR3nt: TGTGCCAGCTCACCACTTAGCGGGAGGGCCGGGACCTACGAGCAGTACTTC
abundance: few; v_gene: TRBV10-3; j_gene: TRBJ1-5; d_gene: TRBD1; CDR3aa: CAISESWGQGSNQPQHF; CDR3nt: TGTGCCATCAGTGAGTCGTGGGGACAGGGTAGCAATCAGCCCCAGCATTTT
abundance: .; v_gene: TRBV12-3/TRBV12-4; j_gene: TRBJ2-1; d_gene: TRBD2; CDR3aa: CASSLGSGGGDEQFF; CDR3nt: TGTGCCAGCAGTCTGGGAAGCGGGGGGGGAGATGAGCAGTTCTTC
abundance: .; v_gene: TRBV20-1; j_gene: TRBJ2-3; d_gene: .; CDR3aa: CSARVPGEVTDTQYF; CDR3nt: TGCAGTGCTAGAGTTCCAGGGGAGGTCACAGATACGCAGTATTTT
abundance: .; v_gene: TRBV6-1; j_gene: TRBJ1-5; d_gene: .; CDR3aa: CASSEIRDKNQPQHF; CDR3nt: TGTGCCAGCAGTGAGATCCGGGACAAAAATCAGCCCCAGCATTTT
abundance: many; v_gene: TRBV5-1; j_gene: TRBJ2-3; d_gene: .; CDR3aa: CASSLDGVSTDTQYF; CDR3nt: TGCGCCAGCAGCTTGGACGGGGTTAGCACAGATACGCAGTATTTT
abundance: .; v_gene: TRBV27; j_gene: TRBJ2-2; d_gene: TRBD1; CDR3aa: CASWTGANTGELFF; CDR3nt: TGTGCCAGCTGGACAGGAGCGAACACCGGGGAGCTGTTTTTT
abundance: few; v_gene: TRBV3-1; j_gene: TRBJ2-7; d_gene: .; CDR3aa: CASSQPGNKAQQYF; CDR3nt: TGTGCCAGCAGCCAACCCGGGAACAAGGCTCAGCAGTACTTC
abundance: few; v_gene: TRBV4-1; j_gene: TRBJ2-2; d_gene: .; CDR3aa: CASSQDGSPPDTGELFF; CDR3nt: TGCGCCAGCAGCCAAGACGGTTCTCCACCCGACACCGGGGAGCTGTTTTTT
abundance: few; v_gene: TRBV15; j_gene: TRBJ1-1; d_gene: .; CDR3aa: CATSRVTGIVAFF; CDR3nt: TGTGCCACCAGCAGAGTGACGGGGATTGTAGCTTTCTTT
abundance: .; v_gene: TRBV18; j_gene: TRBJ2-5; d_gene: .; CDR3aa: CASSPRFQETQYF; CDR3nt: TGTGCCAGCTCACCACGTTTCCAAGAGACCCAGTACTTC
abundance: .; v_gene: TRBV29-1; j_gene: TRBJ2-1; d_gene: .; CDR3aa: CSVEDQGRSSYNEQFF; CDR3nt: TGCAGCGTTGAAGATCAAGGCAGGAGCTCCTACAATGAGCAGTTCTTC
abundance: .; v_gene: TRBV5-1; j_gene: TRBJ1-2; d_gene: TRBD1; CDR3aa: CASSIPGQGSGYTF; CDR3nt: TGCGCCAGCAGCATCCCGGGACAGGGGAGCGGCTACACCTTC
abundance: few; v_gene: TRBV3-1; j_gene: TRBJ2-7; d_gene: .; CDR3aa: CASSHGLPYEQYF; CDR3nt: TGTGCCAGCAGCCATGGCCTCCCCTACGAGCAGTACTTC
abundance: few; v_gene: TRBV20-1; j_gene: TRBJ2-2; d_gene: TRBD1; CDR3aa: CSAPTDRAGGELFF; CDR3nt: TGCAGTGCTCCCACTGACAGGGCGGGCGGGGAGCTGTTTTTT
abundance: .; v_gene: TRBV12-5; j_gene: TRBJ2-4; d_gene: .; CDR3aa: CASGSSRVQYF; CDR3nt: TGTGCTAGTGGGTCATCTAGGGTTCAGTACTTC
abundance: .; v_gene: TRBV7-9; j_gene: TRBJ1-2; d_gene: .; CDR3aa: CASSLPLGNYGYTF; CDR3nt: TGTGCCAGCAGCTTACCTCTAGGAAACTATGGCTACACCTTC
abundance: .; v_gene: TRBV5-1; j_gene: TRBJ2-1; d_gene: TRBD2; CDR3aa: CASTTSGYSYNEQFF; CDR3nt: TGCGCCAGCACCACTAGCGGATACTCCTACAATGAGCAGTTCTTC
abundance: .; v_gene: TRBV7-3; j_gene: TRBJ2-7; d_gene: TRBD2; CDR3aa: CASCLAGQSYEQYF; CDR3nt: TGTGCCAGCTGCCTAGCGGGACAGTCCTACGAGCAGTACTTC
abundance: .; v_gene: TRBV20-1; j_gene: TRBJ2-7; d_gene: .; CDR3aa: CSARSLVGVYEQYF; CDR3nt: TGCAGTGCTAGATCACTGGTAGGGGTCTACGAGCAGTACTTC
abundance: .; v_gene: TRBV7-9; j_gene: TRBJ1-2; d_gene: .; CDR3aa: CASSSQGSPYGYTF; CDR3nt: TGTGCCAGCAGCTCACAGGGATCACCCTATGGCTACACCTTC
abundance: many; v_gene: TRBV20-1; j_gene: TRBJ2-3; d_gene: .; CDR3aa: CSASLSPDTQYF; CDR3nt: TGCAGTGCGAGCCTTAGCCCAGATACGCAGTATTTT
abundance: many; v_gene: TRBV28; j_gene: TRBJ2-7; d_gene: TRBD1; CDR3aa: CASSRTGRYEQYF; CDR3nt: TGTGCCAGCAGTCGGACAGGTCGATACGAGCAGTACTTC
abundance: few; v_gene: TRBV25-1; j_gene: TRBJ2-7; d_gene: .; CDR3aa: CASSESDGSYEQYF; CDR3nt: TGTGCCAGCAGTGAATCTGACGGCTCCTACGAGCAGTACTTC
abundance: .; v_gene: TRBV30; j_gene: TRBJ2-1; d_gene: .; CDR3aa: CAAGNNEQFF; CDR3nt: TGTGCCGCAGGAAACAATGAGCAGTTCTTC
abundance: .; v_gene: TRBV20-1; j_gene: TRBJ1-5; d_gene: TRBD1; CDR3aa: CSASPGQGSKQPQHF; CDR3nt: TGCAGTGCGTCTCCGGGACAGGGGTCGAAACAGCCCCAGCATTTT
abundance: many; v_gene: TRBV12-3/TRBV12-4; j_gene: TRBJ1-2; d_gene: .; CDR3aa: CASSDTGGFTIGYTF; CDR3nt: TGTGCCAGCAGCGATACCGGGGGATTTACTATTGGCTACACCTTC
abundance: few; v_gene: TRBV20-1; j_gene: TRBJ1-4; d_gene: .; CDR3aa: CSARFSGSGEKLFF; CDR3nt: TGCAGTGCTAGATTCTCCGGATCAGGGGAAAAACTGTTTTTT
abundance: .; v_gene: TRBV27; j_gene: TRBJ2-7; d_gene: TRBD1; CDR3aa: CASSHQSTGPWHEQYF; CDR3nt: TGTGCCAGCAGTCATCAATCGACAGGGCCGTGGCACGAGCAGTACTTC
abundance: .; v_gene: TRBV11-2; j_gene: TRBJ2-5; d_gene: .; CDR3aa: CASSLTLGSFETQYF; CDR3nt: TGTGCCAGCAGCTTAACCCTGGGGAGTTTCGAGACCCAGTACTTC
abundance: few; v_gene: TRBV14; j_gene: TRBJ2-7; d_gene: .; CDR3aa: CASSQGQPGVYEQYF; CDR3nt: TGTGCCAGCAGCCAAGGCCAACCAGGAGTGTACGAGCAGTACTTC
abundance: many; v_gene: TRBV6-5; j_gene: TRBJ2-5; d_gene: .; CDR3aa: CASRATQETQYF; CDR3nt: TGTGCCAGCAGGGCTACTCAAGAGACCCAGTACTTC
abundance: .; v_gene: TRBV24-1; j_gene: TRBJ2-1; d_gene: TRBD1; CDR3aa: CATSDPGTGGINEQFF; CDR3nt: TGTGCCACCAGTGACCCCGGGACAGGGGGGATCAATGAGCAGTTCTTC
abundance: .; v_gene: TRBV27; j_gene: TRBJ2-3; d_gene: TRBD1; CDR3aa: CASSFGDRGADTQYF; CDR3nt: TGTGCCAGCAGCTTTGGGGACAGGGGAGCAGATACGCAGTATTTT
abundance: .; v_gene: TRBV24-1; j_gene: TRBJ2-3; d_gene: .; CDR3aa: CVTSDSGPSTDTQYF; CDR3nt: TGTGTCACCAGTGATTCGGGGCCTAGCACAGATACGCAGTATTTT
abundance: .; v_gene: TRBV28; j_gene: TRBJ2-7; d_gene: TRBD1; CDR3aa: CASSSPGTGKYEQYF; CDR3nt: TGTGCCAGCAGTTCGCCCGGGACAGGGAAATACGAGCAGTACTTC
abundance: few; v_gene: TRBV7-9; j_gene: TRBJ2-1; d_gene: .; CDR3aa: CASSRISSVSYNEQFF; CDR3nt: TGTGCCAGCAGTAGAATCTCTAGCGTTTCCTACAATGAGCAGTTCTTC
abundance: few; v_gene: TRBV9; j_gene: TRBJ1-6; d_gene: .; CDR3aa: CASSVVRRNSPLHF; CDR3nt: TGTGCCAGCAGCGTAGTACGGAGAAATTCACCCCTCCACTTT
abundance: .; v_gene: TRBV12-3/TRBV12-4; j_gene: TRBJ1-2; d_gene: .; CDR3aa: CASSTRLNYGYTF; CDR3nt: TGTGCCAGCAGTACCAGGCTTAACTATGGCTACACCTTC
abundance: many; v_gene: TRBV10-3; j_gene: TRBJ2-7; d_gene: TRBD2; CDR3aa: CAIRVSLAGEHEQYF; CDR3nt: TGTGCCATCAGAGTTTCTCTAGCGGGGGAACACGAGCAGTACTTC